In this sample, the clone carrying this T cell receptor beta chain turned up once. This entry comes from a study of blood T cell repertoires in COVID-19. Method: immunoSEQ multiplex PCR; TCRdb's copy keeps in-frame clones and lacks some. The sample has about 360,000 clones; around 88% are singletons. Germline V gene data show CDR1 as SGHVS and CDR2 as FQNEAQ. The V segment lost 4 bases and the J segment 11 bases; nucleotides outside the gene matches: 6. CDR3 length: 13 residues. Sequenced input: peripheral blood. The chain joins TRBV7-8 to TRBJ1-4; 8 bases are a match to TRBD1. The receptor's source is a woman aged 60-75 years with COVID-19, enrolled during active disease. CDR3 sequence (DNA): TGTGCCAGCAGCTCAACTCAGGGGGCGAAACTGTTTTTT. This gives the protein CASSSTQGAKLFF.